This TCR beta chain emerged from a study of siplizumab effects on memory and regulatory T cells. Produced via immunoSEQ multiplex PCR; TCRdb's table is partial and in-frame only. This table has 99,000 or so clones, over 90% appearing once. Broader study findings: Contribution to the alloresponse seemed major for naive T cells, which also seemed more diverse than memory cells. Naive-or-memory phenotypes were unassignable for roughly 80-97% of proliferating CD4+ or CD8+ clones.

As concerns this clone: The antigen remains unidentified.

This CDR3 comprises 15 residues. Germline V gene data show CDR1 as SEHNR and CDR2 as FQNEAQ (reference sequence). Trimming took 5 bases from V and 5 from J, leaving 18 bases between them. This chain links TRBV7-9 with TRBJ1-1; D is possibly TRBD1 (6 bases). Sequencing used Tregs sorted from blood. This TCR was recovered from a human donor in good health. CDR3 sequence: CASSPRGGLWTEAFF. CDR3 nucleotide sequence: TGTGCCAGCAGCCCCCGGGGGGGGCTGTGGACTGAAGCTTTCTTT.